A single T cell receptor (beta chain) is shown here with its context. Its antigen has not been determined. No clone much larger than this one lies a single base away; base qualities are absent. The germline V gene yields MNHGY for CDR1 and SAAAGT for CDR2. From cysteine to phenylalanine, the CDR3 is 15 amino acids long. Only the CDR3 portion is preserved as DNA: 45 bases, with reading frame beginning at the first base. The junction shows trimming of 2 bases on V and 4 bases on J, and the gene matches do not reach 7 bases of it. Peripheral blood CD8+ and CD4+ T cells from healthy donors, Susac syndrome patients and multiple sclerosis patients were profiled by high-throughput TCR beta sequencing. Treatment-naive patients with stable or active relapsing-remitting disease fulfilling revised McDonald criteria were used as multiple sclerosis controls. CD8+ TEMRA cells were enriched by FACS, while bulk CD8+ and CD4+ T cells were purified by magnetic negative isolation. Blood was collected in EDTA tubes and processed within 24 hours, with PBMCs isolated through density gradient centrifugation. PBMCs intended for TCR sequencing were cryopreserved in liquid nitrogen and thawed later in a water bath at 37 degrees C. A purity of at least 90% was achieved for sorted or isolated CD4+, CD8+ and CD8+ TEMRA cells.

The source of the sample is a study of CD8 T cells in Susac syndrome (dated by TCRdb to about 2019). Background on the whole study: The study used repertoire sequencing to test whether antigen drove CD8+ T cell activation and differentiation in Susac syndrome. Clonality of the CD8+ T cell repertoire was compared between about a dozen healthy donors, approximately 14 Susac syndrome patients and roughly 16 multiple sclerosis patients. General study outcomes and caveats: The number of individuals in the TCR sequencing and HLA analysis was recognized as being relatively small.

RNA was extracted using the RNeasy kit, and about 0.45 to 1 ug of the RNA was reverse transcribed with random hexamers. The immunoSEQ multiplex PCR assay, which covers 54 Vbeta and 13 Jbeta segments, was used to amplify TCR beta CDR3 regions. PCR amplification bias was corrected by using a synthetic template baseline for primer optimization and computational correction. As for how the authors treated the data: Reads were assigned to V, D and J genes according to IMGT and analyzed in immunoSEQ Analyzer, with only productive sequences retained. To calculate clonality, Shannon entropy was normalized by log2 of the number of productive unique sequences and then subtracted from one. For each patient and control, public and private clones were evaluated within the 100 most prevalent clones. Susac-specific clones were defined as absent from healthy and MS cohorts, around 1,000 published viral clones and other ImmuneACCESS disease sequences. TCRdb handled the public reads itself, with Q25 trimming in fastp and clone calling in MiXCR, and kept productive beta chains. Entries are consolidated by CDR3 protein sequence, retaining the most common genes and DNA. In this record, the V and J calls reflect TCRdb's handling and not the investigators' own analysis. For this sample there are approximately 76,000 distinct CDR3 sequences; about 94% appear just once. Around 0.4% of the sample lies in the top ten.

The V and J segments used are TRBV6-8 and TRBJ2-5, with TRBD2 matching 7 junction bases. Sample: CD8+ T cells from PBMCs. This TCR derives from a human donor with multiple sclerosis. The nucleotides read TGTGCCAGCAGTTACGGCGCGGGAGTGGCAGAGACCCAGTACTTC. This translates into CASSYGAGVAETQYF.